This T cell receptor (beta chain) originates from a study of cytomegalovirus exposure and HLA in healthy donors. Study-level points and caveats: Listed as cytomegalovirus-associated were 150 or so TCR beta chains.

Germline V gives CDR1 MNHEY, CDR2 SVGAGI. This CDR3 has 15 amino acids. The J segment lost 4 bases and the V segment lost 5 bases, leaving 8 bases of the junction unmatched. Worth noting for this clone: Its antigen is still unknown.

Repertoires were generated with immunoSEQ multiplex PCR, while TCRdb's copy carries only in-frame clones and drops some. The table shows around 71,000 clones, with approximately 94% occurring only once. The receptor was isolated from a man aged 18 to 35 in good health and CMV-seropositive. Source material: PBMCs. The chain uses TRBV6-5 and TRBJ1-1; 9 bases agree with TRBD1. The CDR3 region has the DNA TGTGCCAGCAGTGGCCCGGGACAGGGAGTCACTGAAGCTTTCTTT. Translating it yields CASSGPGQGVTEAFF.